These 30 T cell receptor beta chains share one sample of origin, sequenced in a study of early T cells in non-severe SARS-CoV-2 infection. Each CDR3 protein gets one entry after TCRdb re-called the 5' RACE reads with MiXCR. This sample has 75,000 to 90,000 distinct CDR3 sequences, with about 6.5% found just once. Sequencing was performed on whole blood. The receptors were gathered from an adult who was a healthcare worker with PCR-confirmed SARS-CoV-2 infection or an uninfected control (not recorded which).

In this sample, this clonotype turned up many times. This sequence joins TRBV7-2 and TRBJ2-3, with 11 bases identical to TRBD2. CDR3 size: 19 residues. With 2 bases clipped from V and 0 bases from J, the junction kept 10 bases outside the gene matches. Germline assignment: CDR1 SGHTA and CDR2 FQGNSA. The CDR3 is CASSLPQLAGAPSTDTQYF. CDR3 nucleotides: TGTGCCAGCAGCTTACCCCAACTAGCGGGGGCCCCTAGCACAGATACGCAGTATTTT.

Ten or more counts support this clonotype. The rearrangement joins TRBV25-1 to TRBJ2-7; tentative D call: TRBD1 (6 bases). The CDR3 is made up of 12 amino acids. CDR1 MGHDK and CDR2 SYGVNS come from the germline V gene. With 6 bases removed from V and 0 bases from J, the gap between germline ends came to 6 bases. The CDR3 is CASRQGSYEQYF. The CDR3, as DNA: TGTGCCAGCAGACAGGGCTCCTACGAGCAGTACTTC.

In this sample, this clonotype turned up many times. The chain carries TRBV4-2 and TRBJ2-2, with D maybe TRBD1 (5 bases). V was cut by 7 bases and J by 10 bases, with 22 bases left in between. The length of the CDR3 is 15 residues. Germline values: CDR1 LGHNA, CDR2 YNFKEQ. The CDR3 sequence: CASTHAHRQPPELFF. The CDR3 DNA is TGTGCCAGCACCCACGCTCACAGGCAACCCCCGGAGCTGTTTTTT.

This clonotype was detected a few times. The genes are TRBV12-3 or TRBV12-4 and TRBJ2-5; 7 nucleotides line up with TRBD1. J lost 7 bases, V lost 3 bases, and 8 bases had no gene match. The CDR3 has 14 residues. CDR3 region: CASSLGQPLGTQYF. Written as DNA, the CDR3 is TGTGCCAGCAGTTTGGGACAGCCCCTCGGGACCCAGTACTTC.

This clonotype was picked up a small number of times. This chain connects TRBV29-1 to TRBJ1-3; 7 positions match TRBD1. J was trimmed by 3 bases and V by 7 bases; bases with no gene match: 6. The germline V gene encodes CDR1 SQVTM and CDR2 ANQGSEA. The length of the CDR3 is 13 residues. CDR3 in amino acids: CSATGAIGNTIYF. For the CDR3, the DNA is TGCAGCGCTACAGGGGCTATTGGAAACACCATATATTTT. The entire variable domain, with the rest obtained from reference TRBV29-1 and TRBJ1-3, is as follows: SAVISQKPSRDICQRGTSLTIQCQVDSQVTMMFWYRQQPGQSLTLIATANQGSEATYESGFVIDKFPISRPNLTFSTLTVSNMSPEDSSIYLCSATGAIGNTIYFGEGSWLTVV.

CDR3 sequence (DNA): TGTGCCAGCAGCCAAGATTCTAACACTGAAGCTTTCTTT. It codes for CASSQDSNTEAFF. The V call is TRBV14, the J call TRBJ1-1; D gene uncertain. Trimming pared 0 bases from V and 2 bases from J, leaving 4 bases between. Germline V gene data show CDR1 as SGHDN and CDR2 as FVKESK. The CDR3 consists of 13 residues.

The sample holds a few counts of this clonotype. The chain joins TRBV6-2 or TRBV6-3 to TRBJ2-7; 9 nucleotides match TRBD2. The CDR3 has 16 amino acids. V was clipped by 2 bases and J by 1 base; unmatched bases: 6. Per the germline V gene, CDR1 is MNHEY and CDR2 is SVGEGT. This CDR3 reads CASSYPTGLASYEQYF. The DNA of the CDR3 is TGTGCCAGCAGTTACCCGACGGGACTAGCTTCCTACGAGCAGTACTTC.

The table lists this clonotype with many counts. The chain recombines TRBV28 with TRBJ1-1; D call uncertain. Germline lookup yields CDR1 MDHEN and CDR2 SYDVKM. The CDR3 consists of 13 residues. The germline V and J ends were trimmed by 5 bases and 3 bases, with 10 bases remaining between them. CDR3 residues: CASSPHRDTEAFF. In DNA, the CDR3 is TGTGCCAGCAGTCCCCATCGGGACACTGAAGCTTTCTTT.

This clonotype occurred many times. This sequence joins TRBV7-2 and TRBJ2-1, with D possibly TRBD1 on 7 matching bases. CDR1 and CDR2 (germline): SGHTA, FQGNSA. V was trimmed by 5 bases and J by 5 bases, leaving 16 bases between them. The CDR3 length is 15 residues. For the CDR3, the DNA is TGTGCCAGCAGCGCGGGACAGCCCCCCCACAATGAGCAGTTCTTC. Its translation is CASSAGQPPHNEQFF.

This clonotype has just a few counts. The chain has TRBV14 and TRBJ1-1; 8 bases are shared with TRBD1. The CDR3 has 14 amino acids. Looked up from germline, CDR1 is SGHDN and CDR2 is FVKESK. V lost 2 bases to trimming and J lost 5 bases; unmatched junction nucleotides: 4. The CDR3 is CASSQQGAGTEAFF. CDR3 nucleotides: TGTGCCAGCAGCCAACAGGGGGCCGGTACTGAAGCTTTCTTT.

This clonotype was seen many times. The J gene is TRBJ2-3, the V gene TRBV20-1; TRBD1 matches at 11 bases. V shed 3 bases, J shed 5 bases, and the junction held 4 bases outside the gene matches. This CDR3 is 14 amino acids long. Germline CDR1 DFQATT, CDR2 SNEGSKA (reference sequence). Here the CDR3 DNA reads TGCAGTGCTAGTACGGACAGGGGGCTAGATACGCAGTATTTT. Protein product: CSASTDRGLDTQYF.

DNA of the CDR3: TGTGCCAGTAGTCCCCCGGGACTCTACGAGCAGTACTTC. Its translation is CASSPPGLYEQYF. The chain uses TRBV19 and TRBJ2-7; weak D call: TRBD2 (6 bases). CDR3 size: 13 residues. Germline V lookup: CDR1 LNHDA, CDR2 SQIVND (reference sequence). V gave up 5 bases and J gave up 3 bases, with 11 bases separating them.

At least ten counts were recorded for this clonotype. Here the CDR3 DNA reads TGTGCCAGCTCACGCAGCATGGGCGTCCAGGGTATGGATCAGCCCCAGCATTTT. It codes for CASSRSMGVQGMDQPQHF. The rearrangement joins TRBV18 to TRBJ1-5, with D possibly TRBD1 on 5 matching bases. Germline loops: CDR1 KGHSH, CDR2 LQKENI. Deletions cut 4 bases from V and 5 bases from J, with 24 bases between. The CDR3 runs 18 residues.

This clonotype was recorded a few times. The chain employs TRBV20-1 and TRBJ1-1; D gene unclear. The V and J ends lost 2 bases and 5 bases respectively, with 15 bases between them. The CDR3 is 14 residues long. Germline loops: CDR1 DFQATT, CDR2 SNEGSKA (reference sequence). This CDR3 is CSARSFVGITEAFF. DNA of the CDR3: TGCAGTGCTAGATCGTTCGTGGGGATAACTGAAGCTTTCTTT.

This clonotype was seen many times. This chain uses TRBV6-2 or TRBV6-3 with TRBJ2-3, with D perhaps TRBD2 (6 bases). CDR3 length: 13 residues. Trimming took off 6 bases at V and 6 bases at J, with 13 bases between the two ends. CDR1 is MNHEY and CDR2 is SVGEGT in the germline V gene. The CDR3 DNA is TGTGCCAGCAGCCGGGACTTCGGGGATACGCAGTATTTT. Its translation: CASSRDFGDTQYF.

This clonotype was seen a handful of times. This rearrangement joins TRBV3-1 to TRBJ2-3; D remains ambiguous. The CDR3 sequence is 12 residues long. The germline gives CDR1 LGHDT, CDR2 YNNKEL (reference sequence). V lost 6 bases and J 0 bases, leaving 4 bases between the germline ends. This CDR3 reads CASRDSTDTQYF. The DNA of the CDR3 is TGTGCCAGCAGGGACAGCACAGATACGCAGTATTTT.

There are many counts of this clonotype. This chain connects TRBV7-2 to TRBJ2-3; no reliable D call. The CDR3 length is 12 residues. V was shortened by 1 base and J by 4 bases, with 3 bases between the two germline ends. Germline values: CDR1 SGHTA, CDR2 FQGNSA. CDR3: CASSLDSDTQYF. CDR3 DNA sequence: TGTGCCAGCAGCTTAGATTCAGATACGCAGTATTTT.

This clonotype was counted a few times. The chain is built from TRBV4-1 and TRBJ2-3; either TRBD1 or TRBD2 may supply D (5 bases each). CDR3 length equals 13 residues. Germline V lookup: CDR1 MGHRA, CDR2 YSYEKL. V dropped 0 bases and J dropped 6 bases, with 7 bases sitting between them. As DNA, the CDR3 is TGCGCCAGCAGCCAAGATTGGGGGGATACGCAGTATTTT. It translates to CASSQDWGDTQYF.

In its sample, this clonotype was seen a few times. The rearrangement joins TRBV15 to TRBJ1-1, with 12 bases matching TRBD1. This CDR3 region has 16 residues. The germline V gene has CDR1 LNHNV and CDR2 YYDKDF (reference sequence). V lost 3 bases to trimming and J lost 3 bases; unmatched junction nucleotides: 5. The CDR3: CATSRGTGGRYTEAFF. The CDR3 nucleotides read TGTGCCACCAGCAGGGGGACAGGGGGCAGGTACACTGAAGCTTTCTTT.

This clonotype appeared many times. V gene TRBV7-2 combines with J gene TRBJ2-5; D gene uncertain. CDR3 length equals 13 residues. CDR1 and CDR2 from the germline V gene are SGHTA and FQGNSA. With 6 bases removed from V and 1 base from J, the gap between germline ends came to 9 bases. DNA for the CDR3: TGTGCCAGCAGACAGACGGGCCAAGAGACCCAGTACTTC. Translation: CASRQTGQETQYF.

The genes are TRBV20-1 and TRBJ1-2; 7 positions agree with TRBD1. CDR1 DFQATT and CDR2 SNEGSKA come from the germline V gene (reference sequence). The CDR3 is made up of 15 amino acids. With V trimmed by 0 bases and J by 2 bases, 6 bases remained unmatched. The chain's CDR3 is CSAREKNRGNYGYTF. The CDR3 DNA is TGCAGTGCTAGAGAGAAAAACAGGGGAAACTATGGCTACACCTTC.

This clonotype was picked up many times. Here the CDR3 reads CSARPSRGLENSPLHF. The CDR3 bases are TGCAGTGCTAGACCTAGCCGGGGACTGGAAAATTCACCCCTCCACTTT. The genes are TRBV20-1 and TRBJ1-6; D might be TRBD1 (5 bases). Per the germline V gene, CDR1 is DFQATT and CDR2 is SNEGSKA (reference sequence). V gave up 2 bases and J gave up 7 bases, with 18 bases separating them. The CDR3 has 16 residues.

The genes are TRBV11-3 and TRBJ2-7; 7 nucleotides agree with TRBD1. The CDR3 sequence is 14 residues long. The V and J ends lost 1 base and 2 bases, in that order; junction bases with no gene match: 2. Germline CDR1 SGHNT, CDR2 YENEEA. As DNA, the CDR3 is TGTGCCAGCAGCTTAGGAGGACAGGCCTACGAGCAGTACTTC. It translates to CASSLGGQAYEQYF.

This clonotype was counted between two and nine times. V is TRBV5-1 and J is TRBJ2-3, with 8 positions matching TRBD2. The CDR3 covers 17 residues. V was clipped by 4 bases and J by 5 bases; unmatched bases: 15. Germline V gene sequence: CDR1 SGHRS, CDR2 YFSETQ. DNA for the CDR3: TGCGCCAGCAGCATTATAAGCCGGGGGGGAGTTGGAGATACGCAGTATTTT. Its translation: CASSIISRGGVGDTQYF.

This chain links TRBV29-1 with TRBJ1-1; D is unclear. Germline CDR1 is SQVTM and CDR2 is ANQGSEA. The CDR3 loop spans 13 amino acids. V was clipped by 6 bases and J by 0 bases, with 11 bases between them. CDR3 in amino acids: CSVSTAMNTEAFF. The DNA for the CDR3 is TGCAGCGTATCCACAGCAATGAACACTGAAGCTTTCTTT. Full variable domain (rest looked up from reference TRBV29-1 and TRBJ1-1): SAVISQKPSRDICQRGTSLTIQCQVDSQVTMMFWYRQQPGQSLTLIATANQGSEATYESGFVIDKFPISRPNLTFSTLTVSNMSPEDSSIYLCSVSTAMNTEAFFGQGTRLTVV.

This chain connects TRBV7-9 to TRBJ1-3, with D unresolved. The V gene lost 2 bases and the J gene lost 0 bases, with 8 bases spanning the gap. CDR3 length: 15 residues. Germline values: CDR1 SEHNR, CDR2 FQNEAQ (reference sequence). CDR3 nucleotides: TGTGCCAGCAGCTTAATGGATGACTCTGGAAACACCATATATTTT. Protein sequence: CASSLMDDSGNTIYF.

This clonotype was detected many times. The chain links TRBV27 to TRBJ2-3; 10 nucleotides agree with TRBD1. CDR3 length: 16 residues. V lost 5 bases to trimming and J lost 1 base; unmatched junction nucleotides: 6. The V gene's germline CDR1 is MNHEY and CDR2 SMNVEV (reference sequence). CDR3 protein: CASSPTGTGGTDTQYF. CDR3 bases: TGTGCCAGCAGTCCAACCGGGACAGGGGGCACAGATACGCAGTATTTT.

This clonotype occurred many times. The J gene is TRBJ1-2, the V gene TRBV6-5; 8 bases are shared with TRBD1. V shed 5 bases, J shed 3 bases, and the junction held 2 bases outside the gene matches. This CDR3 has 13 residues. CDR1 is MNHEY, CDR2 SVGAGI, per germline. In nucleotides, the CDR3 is TGTGCCAGCAGTCAGGGGGCGGACTATGGCTACACCTTC. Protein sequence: CASSQGADYGYTF.

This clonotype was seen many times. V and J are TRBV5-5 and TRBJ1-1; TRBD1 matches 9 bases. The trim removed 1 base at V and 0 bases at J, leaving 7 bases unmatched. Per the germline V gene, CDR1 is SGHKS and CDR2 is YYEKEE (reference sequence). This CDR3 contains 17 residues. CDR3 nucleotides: TGTGCCAGCAGCTTGCGAGGGACAGGGAGCCTGAACACTGAAGCTTTCTTT. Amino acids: CASSLRGTGSLNTEAFF.

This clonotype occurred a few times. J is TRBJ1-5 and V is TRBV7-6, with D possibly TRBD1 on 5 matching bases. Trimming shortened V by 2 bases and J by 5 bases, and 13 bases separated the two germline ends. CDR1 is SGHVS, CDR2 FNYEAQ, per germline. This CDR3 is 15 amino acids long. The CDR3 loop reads CASSLRQGFDQPQHF. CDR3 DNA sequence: TGTGCCAGCAGCTTAAGGCAGGGATTCGATCAGCCCCAGCATTTT.